This TCR beta chain was identified in a study of shared clonotypes between healthy human individuals. Running of the assay took place at deep level. Each cell subset's genomic DNA was divided evenly among several immunoSEQ plates. TCRdb keeps only in-frame clones here, not all; method: immunoSEQ multiplex PCR. Here the sample spans around 1.4 million clones, approximately 98.5% being singletons. Overall study findings and caveats: The expectation was that sequencing depth would affect clonotype sharing among donors. Only a few donors were included, so the genetic and exposure-history diversity represented was limited.

The CDR3 is 13 residues long. The V gene lost 0 bases and the J gene lost 1 base, with 4 bases spanning the gap. The V gene's germline CDR1 is SGDLS and CDR2 YYNGEE. As regards this clone: Its antigen is unknown. Different DNA sequences within this sample yield the same CDR3.

The sample was naive CD4+ T cells sorted from blood. Documented subset: CD45RA+ positively selected. This clonotype was sampled from a man under 40 in good health. V is TRBV9 and J is TRBJ1-1, with D unresolved. The chain's CDR3 is CASSVGPNTEAFF. The DNA of the CDR3 is TGTGCCAGCAGCGTAGGGCCGAACACTGAAGCTTTCTTT.